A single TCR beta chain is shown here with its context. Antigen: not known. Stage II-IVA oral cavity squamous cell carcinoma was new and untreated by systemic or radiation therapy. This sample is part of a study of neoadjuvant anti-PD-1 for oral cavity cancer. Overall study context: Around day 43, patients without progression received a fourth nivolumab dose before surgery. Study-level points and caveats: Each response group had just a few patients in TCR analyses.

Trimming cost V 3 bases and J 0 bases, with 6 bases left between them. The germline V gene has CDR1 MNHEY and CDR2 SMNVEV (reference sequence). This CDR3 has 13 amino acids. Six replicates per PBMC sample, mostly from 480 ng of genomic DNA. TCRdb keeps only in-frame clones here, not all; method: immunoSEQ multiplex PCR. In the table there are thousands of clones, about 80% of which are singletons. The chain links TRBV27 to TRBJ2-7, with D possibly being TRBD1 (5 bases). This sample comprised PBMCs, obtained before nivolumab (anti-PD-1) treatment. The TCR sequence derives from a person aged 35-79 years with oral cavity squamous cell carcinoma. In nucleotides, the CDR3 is TGTGCCAGCAGTTTGGGGCTCTCCTACGAGCAGTACTTC. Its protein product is CASSLGLSYEQYF.